This T cell receptor (beta chain) originates from a study of CD8+CD57+ T cells in acquired aplastic anemia. It was genomic DNA that served as the template for profiling TCR beta VDJ and CDR3. TCRdb used MiXCR to reprocess the reads, holding one entry per CDR3 protein. The table records about 190,000 distinct CDR3 sequences, approximately 52% of them present only once. Study outcomes and limitations: Patients and controls turned out to have 25 to 35 CD8+ CDR3 sequences in common.

A remark on this clonotype: Its antigen is not identified.

There are 13 residues in the CDR3. Trimming removed 3 bases at V and 7 bases at J, with 13 bases between. In germline, CDR1 is DFQATT, CDR2 SNEGSKA (reference sequence). The chain links TRBV20-1 to TRBJ1-5, with D perhaps matching TRBD1 (6 bases). Sequenced: sorted CD4+, CD8+, or CD8+CD57+ T cells (not recorded which) from PBMCs. This clonotype was obtained from a human donor in good health, serving as a control. CDR3 region: CSARRQGMQPQHF. CDR3 in DNA: TGCAGTGCTAGGCGGCAGGGGATGCAGCCCCAGCATTTT.